A few counts support the clone carrying this TCR beta chain. Antigen unknown. PCR used 60 Vbeta primers and 13 Jbeta primers. Measured with immunoSEQ multiplex PCR; TCRdb has only the in-frame clones, and not every one. The table shows 85,000 to 130,000 clones, with over 9.5% occurring only once. This record comes from a study of cytomegalovirus exposure and HLA in healthy donors. Background on the study: The study's early data release held roughly 91 million unique TCRs from HLA-typed donors.

Donors consisted of healthy bone marrow donors. There are 16 residues in the CDR3. CDR1 and CDR2 from the germline V gene are MGHRA and YSYEKL. The V and J ends lost 5 bases and 0 bases, in that order; junction bases with no gene match: 7. Study observations and caveats: TCR association rates varied by HLA locus in a later analysis, with DRB1 highest and HLA-C lowest.

The rearrangement joins TRBV4-1 to TRBJ1-5; 7 bases are a match to TRBD1. Sequenced material: PBMCs. The sequence came from a man aged 35 to 55 in good health and CMV-seropositive. For the CDR3, the DNA is TGCGCCAGCAGCTCACAGGGGCTGAGTAGCAATCAGCCCCAGCATTTT. Its protein product is CASSSQGLSSNQPQHF.